The T cell receptor beta chain described here comes from a study of T cell repertoires and HLA-DP antigens. Study in general: Transduced HeLa cells presented HLA-DP to CD4+ T cells. DNA input averaged about 220 ng in sorted CD137+CD4+ and roughly 1.2 ug in pre-culture CD4+. One stimulator alloantigen differed from self by one groove amino acid; the other by ten.

As for this clone: Its specificity is unknown.

Germline CDR1 is GTSNPN and CDR2 is SVGIG (reference sequence). J lost 4 bases, V lost 0 bases, and 13 bases had no gene match. The CDR3 has 18 residues. Data came from immunoSEQ multiplex PCR; TCRdb stores just in-frame clones and leaves some out. Seen here are more than 90,000 clones, almost 95% observed once, and the top ten hold around 0.3%. CD4+ T cells, purified by negative selection, averaged 97.7% purity. This clonotype was sampled from a woman aged 18-29 years in good health and CMV-seronegative. The chain recombines TRBV30 with TRBJ2-3; TRBD2 agrees at 10 bases. Specimen: CD4+ T cells from PBMCs. The CDR3 region has the DNA TGTGCCTGGAGTGTACGGTGGACTAGCGGCCCGCGGCCAGATACGCAGTATTTT. It is translated as CAWSVRWTSGPRPDTQYF.